This T cell receptor (beta chain) stems from a study of shared clonotypes between healthy human individuals. The protocol was immunoSEQ multiplex PCR, while the TCRdb copy is restricted to in-frame clones and leaves out a portion. Of 2 million to 2.5 million clones in the sample, 85% to 95% were seen once. Donors were healthy HIV-negative adults without recent acute infections or vaccinations. This clone was recorded only once. The source of this sequence is a man aged 18-30 years in good health. Some clones in this sample may be carry-over from other donors' samples. Sequencing used naive CD4+ T cells from PBMCs. Subset: CD45RA+ positively selected.

CDR3 DNA: TGCAGCGTTGAGGGAGGGCGAATTTTGAATGAGCAGTTCTTC. Encoded protein: CSVEGGRILNEQFF. The chain has TRBV29-1 and TRBJ2-1; the match to TRBD2 covers 7 bases. Germline values: CDR1 SQVTM, CDR2 ANQGSEA. There are 14 residues in the CDR3. Losses at the gene ends were 3 bases for V and 7 bases for J; bases not matched to a gene: 9.